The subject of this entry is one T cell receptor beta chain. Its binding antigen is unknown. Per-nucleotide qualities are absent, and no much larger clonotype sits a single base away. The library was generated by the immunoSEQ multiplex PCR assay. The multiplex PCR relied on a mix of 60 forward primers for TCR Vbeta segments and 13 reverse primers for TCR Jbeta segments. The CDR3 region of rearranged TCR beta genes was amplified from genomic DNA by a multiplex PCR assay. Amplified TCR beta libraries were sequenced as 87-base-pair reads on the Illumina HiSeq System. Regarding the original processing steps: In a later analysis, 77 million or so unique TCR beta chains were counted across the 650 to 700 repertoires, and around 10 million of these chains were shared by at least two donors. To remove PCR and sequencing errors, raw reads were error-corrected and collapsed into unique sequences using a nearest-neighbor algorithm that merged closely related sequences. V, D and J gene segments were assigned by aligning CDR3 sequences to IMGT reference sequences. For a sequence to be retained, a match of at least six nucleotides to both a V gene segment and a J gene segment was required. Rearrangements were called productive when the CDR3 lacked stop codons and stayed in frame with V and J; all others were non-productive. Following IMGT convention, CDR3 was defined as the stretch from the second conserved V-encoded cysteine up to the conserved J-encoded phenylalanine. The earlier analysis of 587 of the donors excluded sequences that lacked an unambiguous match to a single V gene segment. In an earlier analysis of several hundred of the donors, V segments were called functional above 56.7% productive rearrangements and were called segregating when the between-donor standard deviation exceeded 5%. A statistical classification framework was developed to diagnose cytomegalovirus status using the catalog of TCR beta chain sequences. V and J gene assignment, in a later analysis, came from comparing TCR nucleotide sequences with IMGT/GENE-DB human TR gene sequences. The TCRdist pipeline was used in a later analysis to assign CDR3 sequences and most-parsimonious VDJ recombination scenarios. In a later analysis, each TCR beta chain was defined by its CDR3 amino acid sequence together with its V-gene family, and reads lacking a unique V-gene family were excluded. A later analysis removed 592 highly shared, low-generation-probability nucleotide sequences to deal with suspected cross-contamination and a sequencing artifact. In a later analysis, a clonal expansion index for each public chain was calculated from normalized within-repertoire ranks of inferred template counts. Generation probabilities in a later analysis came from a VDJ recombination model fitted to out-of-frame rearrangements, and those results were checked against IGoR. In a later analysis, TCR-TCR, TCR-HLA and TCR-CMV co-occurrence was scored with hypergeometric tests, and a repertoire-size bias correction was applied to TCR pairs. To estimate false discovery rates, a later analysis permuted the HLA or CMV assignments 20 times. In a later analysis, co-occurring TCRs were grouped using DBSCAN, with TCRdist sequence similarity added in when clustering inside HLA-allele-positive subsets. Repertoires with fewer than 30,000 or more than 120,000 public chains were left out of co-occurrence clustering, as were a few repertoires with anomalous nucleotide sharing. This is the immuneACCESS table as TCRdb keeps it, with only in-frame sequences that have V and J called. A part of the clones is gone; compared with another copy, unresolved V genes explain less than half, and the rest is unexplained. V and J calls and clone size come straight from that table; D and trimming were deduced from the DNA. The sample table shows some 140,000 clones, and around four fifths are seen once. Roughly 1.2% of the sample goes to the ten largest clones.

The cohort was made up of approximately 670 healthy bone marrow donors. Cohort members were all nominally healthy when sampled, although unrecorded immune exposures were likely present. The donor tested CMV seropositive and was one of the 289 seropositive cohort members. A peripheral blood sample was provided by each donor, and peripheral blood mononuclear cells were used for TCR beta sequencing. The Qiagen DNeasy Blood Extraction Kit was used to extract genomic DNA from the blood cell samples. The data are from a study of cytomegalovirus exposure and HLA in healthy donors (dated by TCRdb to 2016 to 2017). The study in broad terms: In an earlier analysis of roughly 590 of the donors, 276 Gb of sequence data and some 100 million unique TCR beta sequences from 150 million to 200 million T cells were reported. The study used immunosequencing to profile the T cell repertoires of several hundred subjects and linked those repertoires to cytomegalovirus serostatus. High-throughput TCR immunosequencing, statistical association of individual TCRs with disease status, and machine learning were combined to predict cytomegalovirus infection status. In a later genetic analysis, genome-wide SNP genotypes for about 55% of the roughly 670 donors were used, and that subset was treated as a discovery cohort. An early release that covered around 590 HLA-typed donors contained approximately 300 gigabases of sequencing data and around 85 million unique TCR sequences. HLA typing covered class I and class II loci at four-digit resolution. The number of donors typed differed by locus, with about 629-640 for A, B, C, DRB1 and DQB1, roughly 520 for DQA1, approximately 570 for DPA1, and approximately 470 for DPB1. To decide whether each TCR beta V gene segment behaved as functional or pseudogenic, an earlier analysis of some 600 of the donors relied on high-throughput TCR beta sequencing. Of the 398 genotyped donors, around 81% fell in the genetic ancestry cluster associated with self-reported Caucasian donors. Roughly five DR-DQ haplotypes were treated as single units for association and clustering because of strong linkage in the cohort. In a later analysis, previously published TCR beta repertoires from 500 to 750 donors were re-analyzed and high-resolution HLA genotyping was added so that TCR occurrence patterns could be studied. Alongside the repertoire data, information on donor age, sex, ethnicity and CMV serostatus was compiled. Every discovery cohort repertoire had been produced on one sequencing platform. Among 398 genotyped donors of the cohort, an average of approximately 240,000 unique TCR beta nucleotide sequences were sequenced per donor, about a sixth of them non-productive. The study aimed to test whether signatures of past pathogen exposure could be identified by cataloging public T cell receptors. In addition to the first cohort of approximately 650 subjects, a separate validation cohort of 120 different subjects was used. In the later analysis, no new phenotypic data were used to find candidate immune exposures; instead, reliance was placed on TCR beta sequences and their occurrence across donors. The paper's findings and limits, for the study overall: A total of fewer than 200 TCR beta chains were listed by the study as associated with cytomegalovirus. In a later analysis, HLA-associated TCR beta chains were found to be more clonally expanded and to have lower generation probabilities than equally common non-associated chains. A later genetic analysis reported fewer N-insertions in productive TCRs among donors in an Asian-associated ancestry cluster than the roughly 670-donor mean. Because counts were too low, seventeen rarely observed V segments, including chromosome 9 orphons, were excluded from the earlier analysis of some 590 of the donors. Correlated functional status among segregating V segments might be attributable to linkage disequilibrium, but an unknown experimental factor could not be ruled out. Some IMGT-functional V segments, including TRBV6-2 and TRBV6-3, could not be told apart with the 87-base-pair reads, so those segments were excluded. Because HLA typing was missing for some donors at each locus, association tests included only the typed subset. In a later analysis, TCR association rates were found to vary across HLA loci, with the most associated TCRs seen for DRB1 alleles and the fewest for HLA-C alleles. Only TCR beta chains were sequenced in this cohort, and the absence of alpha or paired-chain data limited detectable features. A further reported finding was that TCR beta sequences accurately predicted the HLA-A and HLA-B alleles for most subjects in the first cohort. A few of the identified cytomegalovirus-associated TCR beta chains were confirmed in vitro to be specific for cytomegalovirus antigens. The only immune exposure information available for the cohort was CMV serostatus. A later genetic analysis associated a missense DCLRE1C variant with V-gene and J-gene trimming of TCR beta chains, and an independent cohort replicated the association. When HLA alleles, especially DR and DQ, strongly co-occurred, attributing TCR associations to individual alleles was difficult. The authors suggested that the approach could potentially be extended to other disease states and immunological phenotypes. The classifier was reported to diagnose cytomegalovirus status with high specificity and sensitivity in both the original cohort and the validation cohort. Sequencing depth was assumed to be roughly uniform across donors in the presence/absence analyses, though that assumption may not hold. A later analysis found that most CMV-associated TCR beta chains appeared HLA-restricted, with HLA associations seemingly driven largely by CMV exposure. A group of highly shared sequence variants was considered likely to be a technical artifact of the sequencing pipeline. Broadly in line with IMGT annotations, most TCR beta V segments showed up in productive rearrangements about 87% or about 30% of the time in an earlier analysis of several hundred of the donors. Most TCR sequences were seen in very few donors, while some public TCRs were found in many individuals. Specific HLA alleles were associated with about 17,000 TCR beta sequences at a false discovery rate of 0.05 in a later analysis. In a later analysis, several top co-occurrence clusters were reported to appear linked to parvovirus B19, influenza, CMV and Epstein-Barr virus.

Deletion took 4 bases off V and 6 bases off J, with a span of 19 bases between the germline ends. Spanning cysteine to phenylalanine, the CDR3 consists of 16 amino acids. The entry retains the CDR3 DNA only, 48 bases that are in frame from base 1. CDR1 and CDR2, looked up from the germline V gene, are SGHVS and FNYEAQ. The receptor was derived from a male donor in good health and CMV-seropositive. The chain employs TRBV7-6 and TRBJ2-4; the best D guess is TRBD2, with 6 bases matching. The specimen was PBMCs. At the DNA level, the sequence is TGTGCCAGCAGCTCCCCCTTTGGAGGGGAGAGAAACATTCAGTACTTC. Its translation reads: CASSSPFGGERNIQYF. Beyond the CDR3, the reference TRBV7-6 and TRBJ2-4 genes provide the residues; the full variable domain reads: GAGVSQSPRYKVTKRGQDVALRCDPISGHVSLYWYRQALGQGPEFLTYFNYEAQQDKSGLPNDRFSAERPEGSISTLTIQRTEQRDSAMYRCASSSPFGGERNIQYFGAGTRLSVL.